The present T cell receptor (beta chain) was sequenced within a study of CD8 T cells in ankylosing spondylitis. Regarding the study as a whole: For ankylosing spondylitis blood, a TCR beta motif of seven to nine highly homologous variants appeared characteristic.

The germline V and J ends were trimmed by 4 bases and 6 bases, with 26 bases remaining between them. The CDR3 length is 18 residues. Germline CDR1 reads SGHRS; CDR2 reads YFSETQ. Ten or more counts support this clonotype. The antigen remains unidentified. TCRdb analysed the 5' RACE reads with MiXCR anew, one entry per CDR3 protein. The sample carries more than 500,000 distinct CDR3 sequences, about 5% recorded once. The V call is TRBV5-1, the J call TRBJ2-1, with D perhaps TRBD1 (5 bases). The clonotype comes from a male donor with ankylosing spondylitis. The sequencing sample was made of blood, either unsorted or a sorted T cell fraction (not recorded which). The CDR3 region is CASSPESGWGVIGNEQFF. The CDR3 bases are TGCGCCAGCAGCCCAGAGTCAGGGTGGGGTGTAATAGGCAATGAGCAGTTCTTC.